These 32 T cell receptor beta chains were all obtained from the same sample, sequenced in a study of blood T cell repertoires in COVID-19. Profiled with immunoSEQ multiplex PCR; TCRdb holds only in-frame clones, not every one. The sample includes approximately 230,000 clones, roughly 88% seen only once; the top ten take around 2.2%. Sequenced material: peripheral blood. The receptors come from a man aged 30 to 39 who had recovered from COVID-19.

CDR3: CASSFDRSHSPLHF. The CDR3 bases are TGTGCCAGCAGTTTCGACAGGAGTCATTCACCCCTCCACTTT. The chain links TRBV7-8 to TRBJ1-6; TRBD1 is a possible D gene (6 bases). Trimming took 6 bases from V and 8 from J, leaving 14 bases between them. CDR1 is SGHVS and CDR2 is FQNEAQ in the germline V gene. The CDR3 covers 14 residues.

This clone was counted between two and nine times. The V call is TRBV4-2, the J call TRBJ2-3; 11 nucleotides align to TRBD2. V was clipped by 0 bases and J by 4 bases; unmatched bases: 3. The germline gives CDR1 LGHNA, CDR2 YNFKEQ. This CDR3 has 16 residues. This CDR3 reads CASSQETSGESDTQYF. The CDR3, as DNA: TGTGCCAGCAGCCAAGAGACTAGCGGGGAATCAGATACGCAGTATTTT.

The CDR3 here is CASSFYSGEGAFF. In nucleotides, the CDR3 is TGTGCCAGCAGCTTTTACTCGGGGGAAGGAGCTTTCTTT. The chain uses TRBV7-8 and TRBJ1-1; a weak D match, TRBD1 (5 bases). The CDR3 is 13 amino acids. The germline V and J ends were trimmed by 3 bases and 10 bases, with 15 bases remaining between them. CDR1 and CDR2 from the germline V gene are SGHVS and FQNEAQ. The entire variable domain, with the rest obtained from reference TRBV7-8 and TRBJ1-1, is as follows: GAGVSQSPRYKVAKRGQDVALRCDPISGHVSLFWYQQALGQGPEFLTYFQNEAQLDKSGLPSDRFFAERPEGSVSTLKIQRTQQEDSAVYLCASSFYSGEGAFFGQGTRLTVV.

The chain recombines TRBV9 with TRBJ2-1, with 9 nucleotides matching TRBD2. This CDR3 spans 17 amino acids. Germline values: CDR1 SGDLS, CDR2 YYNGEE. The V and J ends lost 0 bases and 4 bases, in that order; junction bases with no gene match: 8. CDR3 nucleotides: TGTGCCAGCAGCGTAGGTCCTGGTCTAGCGGGGTACAATGAGCAGTTCTTC. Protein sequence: CASSVGPGLAGYNEQFF.

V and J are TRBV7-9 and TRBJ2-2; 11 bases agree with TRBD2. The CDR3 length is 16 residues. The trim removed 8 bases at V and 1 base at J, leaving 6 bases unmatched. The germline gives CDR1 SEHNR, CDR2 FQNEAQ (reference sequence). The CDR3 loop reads CASVPLAGGNTGELFF. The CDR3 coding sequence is TGTGCCAGCGTTCCCCTAGCGGGGGGGAACACCGGGGAGCTGTTTTTT.

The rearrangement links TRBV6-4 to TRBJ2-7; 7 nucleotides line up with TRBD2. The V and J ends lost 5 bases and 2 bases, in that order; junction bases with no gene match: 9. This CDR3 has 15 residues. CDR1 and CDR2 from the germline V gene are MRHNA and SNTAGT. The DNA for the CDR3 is TGTGCCAGCAGTCCGCAAAGCGGGGCCCCCTACGAGCAGTACTTC. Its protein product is CASSPQSGAPYEQYF.

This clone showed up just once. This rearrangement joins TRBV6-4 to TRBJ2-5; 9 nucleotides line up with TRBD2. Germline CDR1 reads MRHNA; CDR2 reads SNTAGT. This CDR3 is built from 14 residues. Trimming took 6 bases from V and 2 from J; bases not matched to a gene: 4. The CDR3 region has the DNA TGTGCCAGCAGGCGGGGACTAGCTCAAGAGACCCAGTACTTC. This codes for CASRRGLAQETQYF.

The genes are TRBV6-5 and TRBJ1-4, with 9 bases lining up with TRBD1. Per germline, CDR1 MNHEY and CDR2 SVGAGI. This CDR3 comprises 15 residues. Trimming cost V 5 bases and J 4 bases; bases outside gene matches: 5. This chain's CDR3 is CASSKGQGLNEKLFF. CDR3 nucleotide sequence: TGTGCCAGCAGTAAGGGACAGGGTCTTAATGAAAAACTGTTTTTT.

DNA for the CDR3: TGTGCCAGCAGCTTAGGGACAGGGGCGGTGAACACTGAAGCTTTCTTT. This codes for CASSLGTGAVNTEAFF. V gene TRBV11-3 combines with J gene TRBJ1-1; 9 bases match TRBD1. Germline V gene data show CDR1 as SGHNT and CDR2 as YENEEA. The CDR3 is 16 amino acids. The trim removed 1 base at V and 0 bases at J, leaving 3 bases unmatched.

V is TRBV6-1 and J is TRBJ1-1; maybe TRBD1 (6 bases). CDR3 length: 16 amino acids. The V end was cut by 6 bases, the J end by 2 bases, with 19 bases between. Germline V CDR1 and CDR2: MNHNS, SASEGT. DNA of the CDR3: TGTGCCAGCAGGGAAAGGGTTCGGACAGACAACACTGAAGCTTTCTTT. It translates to CASRERVRTDNTEAFF.

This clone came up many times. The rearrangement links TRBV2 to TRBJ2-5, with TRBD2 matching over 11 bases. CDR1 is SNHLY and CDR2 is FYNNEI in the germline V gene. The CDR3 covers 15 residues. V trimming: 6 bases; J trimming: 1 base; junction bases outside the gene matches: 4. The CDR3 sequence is CASRRTSGFQETQYF. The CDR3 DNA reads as TGTGCCAGCAGAAGGACTAGCGGGTTCCAAGAGACCCAGTACTTC.

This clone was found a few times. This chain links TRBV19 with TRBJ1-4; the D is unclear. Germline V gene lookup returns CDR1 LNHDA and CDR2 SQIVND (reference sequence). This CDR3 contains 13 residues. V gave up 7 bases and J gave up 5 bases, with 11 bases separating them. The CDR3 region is CASIGSGNEKLFF. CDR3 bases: TGTGCCAGTATTGGCAGCGGGAATGAAAAACTGTTTTTT.

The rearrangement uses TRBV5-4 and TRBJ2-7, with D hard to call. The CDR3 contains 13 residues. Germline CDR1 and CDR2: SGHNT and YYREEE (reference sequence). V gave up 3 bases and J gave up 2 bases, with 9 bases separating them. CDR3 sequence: CASSSPGPYEQYF. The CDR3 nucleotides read TGTGCCAGCAGCTCACCAGGTCCCTACGAGCAGTACTTC.

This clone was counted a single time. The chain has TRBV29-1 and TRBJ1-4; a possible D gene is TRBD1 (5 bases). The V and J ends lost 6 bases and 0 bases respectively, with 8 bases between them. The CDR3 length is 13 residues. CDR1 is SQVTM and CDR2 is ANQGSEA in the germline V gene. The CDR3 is CSVGEATNEKLFF. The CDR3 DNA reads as TGCAGCGTGGGGGAGGCAACTAATGAAAAACTGTTTTTT.

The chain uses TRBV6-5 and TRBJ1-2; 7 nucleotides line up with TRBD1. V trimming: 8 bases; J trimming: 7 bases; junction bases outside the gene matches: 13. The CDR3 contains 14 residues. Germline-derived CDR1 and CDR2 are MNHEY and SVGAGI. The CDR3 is CASVLTGVTAGYTF. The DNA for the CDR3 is TGTGCCAGCGTCCTTACAGGGGTAACGGCTGGCTACACCTTC.

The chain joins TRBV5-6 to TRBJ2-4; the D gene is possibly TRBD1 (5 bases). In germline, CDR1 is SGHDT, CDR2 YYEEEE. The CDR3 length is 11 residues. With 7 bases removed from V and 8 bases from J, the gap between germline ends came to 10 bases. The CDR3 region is CASVQGDIQYF. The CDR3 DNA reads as TGTGCCAGCGTCCAGGGTGACATTCAGTACTTC.

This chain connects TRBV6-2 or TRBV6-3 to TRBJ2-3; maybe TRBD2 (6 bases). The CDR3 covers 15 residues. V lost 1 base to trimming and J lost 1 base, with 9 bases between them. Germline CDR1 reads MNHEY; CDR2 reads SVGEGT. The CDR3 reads CASSYFAGRTDTQYF. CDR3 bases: TGTGCCAGCAGTTACTTCGCGGGGCGCACAGATACGCAGTATTTT.

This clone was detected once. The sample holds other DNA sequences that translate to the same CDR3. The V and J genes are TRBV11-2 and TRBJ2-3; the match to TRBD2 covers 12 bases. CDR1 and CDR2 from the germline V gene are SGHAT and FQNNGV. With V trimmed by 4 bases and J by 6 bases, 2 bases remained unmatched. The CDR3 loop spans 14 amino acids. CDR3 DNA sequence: TGTGCCAGCAGCTCAACTAGCGGGGGGGATACGCAGTATTTT. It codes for CASSSTSGGDTQYF.

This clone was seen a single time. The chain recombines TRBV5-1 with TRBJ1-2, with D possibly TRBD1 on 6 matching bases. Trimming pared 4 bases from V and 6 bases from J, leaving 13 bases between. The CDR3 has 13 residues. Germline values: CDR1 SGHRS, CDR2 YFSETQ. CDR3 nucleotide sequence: TGCGCCAGCAGCCTGGGGGCAGGGAATGGCTACACCTTC. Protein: CASSLGAGNGYTF.

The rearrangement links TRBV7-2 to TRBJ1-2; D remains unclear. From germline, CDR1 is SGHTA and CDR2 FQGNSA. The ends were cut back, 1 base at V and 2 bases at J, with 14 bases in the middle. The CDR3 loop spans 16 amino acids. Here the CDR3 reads CASSLGGGGLNYGYTF. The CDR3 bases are TGTGCCAGCAGCTTAGGAGGTGGAGGGTTGAACTATGGCTACACCTTC. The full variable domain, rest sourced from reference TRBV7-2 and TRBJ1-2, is GAGVSQSPSNKVTEKGKDVELRCDPISGHTALYWYRQSLGQGLEFLIYFQGNSAPDKSGLPSDRFSAERTGGSVSTLTIQRTQQEDSAVYLCASSLGGGGLNYGYTFGSGTRLTVV.

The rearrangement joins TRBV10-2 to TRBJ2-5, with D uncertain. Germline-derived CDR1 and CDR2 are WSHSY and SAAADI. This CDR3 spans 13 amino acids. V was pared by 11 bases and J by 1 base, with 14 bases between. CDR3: CAASSPSQETQYF. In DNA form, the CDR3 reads TGCGCCGCATCGAGCCCGTCCCAAGAGACCCAGTACTTC.

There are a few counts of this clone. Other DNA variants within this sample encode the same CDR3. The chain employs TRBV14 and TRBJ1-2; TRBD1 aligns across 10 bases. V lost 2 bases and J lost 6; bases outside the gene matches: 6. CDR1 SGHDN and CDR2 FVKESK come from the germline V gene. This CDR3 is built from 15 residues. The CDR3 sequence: CASSQLDRGSDGYTF. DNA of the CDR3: TGTGCCAGCAGCCAATTGGACAGGGGGTCCGATGGCTACACCTTC. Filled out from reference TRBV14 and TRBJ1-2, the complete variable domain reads EAGVTQFPSHSVIEKGQTVTLRCDPISGHDNLYWYRRVMGKEIKFLLHFVKESKQDESGMPNNRFLAERTGGTYSTLKVQPAELEDSGVYFCASSQLDRGSDGYTFGSGTRLTVV.

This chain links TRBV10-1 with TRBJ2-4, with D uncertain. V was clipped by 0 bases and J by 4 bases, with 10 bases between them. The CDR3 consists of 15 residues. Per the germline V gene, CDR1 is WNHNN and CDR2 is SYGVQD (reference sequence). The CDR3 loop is CASSESAPGKNIQYF. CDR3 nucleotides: TGCGCCAGCAGTGAGTCGGCACCGGGTAAAAACATTCAGTACTTC.

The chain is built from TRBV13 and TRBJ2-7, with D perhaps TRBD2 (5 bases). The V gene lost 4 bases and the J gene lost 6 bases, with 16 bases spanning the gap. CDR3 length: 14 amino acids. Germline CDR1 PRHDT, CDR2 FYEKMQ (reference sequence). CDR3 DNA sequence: TGTGCCAGCAGCTCCTTCTTCGGGGAGCGCGAGCAGTACTTC. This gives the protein CASSSFFGEREQYF.

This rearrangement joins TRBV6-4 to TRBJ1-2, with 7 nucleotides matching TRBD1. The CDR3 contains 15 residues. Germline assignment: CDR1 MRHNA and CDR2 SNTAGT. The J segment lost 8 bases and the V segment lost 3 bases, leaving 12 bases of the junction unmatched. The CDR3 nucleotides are TGTGCCAGCAGTGATAAGCCAGGGGGTAGCTTAGGCTACACCTTC. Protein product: CASSDKPGGSLGYTF.

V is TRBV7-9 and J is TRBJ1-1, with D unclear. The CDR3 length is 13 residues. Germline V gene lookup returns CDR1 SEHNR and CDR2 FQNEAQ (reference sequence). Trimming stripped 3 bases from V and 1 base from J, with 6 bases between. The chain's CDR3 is CASSFVWNTEAFF. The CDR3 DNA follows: TGTGCCAGCAGCTTTGTATGGAACACTGAAGCTTTCTTT.

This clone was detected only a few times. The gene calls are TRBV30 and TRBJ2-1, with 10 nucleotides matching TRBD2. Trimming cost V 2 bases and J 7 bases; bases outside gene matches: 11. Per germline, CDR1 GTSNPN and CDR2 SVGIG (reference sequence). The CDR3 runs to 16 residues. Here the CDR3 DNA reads TGTGCCTGGAGTCCAAAAGCGGGGGGGCCAAAAAATGAGCAGTTCTTC. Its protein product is CAWSPKAGGPKNEQFF.

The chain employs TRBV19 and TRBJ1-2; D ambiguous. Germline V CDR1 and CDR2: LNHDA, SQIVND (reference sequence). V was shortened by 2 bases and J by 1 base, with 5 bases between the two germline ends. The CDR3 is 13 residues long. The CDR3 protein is CASSIRDNYGYTF. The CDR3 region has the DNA TGTGCCAGTAGTATACGGGATAACTATGGCTACACCTTC.

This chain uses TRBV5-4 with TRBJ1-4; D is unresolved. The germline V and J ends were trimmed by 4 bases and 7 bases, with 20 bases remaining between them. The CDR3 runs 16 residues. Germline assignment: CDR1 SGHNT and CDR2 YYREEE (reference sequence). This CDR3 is CASSPEGLLGGEKLFF. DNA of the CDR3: TGTGCCAGCAGCCCCGAGGGCCTCTTAGGCGGTGAAAAACTGTTTTTT.

CDR3 sequence (DNA): TGTGCCAGCTCACCGACGAGGAGGGCTGGAAACACCATATATTTT. Translating it yields CASSPTRRAGNTIYF. The J gene is TRBJ1-3, the V gene TRBV18, with D uncertain. The CDR3 extends over 15 amino acids. The V gene's germline CDR1 is KGHSH and CDR2 LQKENI. The germline V and J ends were trimmed by 3 bases and 2 bases, with 11 bases remaining between them.

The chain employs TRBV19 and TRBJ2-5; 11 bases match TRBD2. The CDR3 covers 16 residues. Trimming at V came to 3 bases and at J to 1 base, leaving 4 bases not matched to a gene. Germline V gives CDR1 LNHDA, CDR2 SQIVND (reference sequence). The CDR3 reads CASSMGLAGGQETQYF. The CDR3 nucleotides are TGTGCCAGTAGTATGGGGCTAGCGGGGGGCCAAGAGACCCAGTACTTC.

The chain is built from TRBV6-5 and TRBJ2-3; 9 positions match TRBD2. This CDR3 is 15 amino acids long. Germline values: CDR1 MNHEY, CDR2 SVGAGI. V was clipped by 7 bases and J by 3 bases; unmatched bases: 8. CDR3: CASNQRAGGTDTQYF. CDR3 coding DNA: TGTGCCAGCAACCAGAGGGCGGGGGGGACAGATACGCAGTATTTT.